These T cell receptor beta chains were read from a single sample in a study of cytomegalovirus exposure and HLA in healthy donors. Clones were read by immunoSEQ multiplex PCR, and TCRdb kept only the in-frame ones, dropping some. The table records under 200,000 clones, 77% of them present only once. The sequencing input was PBMCs. The receptors derive from a woman between 35 and 50 years old in good health and CMV-seropositive. Each CDR3 is given with its conserved first and last residue. The D gene is left open where the match is weak. Only part of the rows carry a size: once, few, many, or a class if the clone is expanded.

D	V	size	J	DNA	CDR3
NA	TRBV29-1	NA	TRBJ1-1	TGCAGCGCGTCATGGGGGGTAACGAACACTGAAGCTTTCTTT	CSASWGVTNTEAFF
NA	TRBV18	NA	TRBJ2-3	TGTGCCAGCTCACCACCGCGGGGAGTAAGGCCAGATACGCAGTATTTT	CASSPPRGVRPDTQYF
TRBD1	TRBV28	NA	TRBJ1-4	TGTGCCAGCATCCCCCAGGGGGGCGCGGGAGAAAAACTGTTTTTT	CASIPQGGAGEKLFF
TRBD1	TRBV6-5	NA	TRBJ1-1	TGTGCCACCAACCCGGGACAGGGGGCTACTGAAGCTTTCTTT	CATNPGQGATEAFF
TRBD1	TRBV10-3	NA	TRBJ2-7	TGTGCCATCAGAGCGACAGGGGTAGGCTACGAGCAGTACTTC	CAIRATGVGYEQYF
TRBD1	TRBV28	NA	TRBJ1-2	TGTGCCAGCCTATCGGGACAGCGATCCCACTATGGCTACACCTTC	CASLSGQRSHYGYTF
TRBD1	TRBV7-2	few	TRBJ1-1	TGTGCCAGCACCCGACAGGGGTGGAACACTGAAGCTTTCTTT	CASTRQGWNTEAFF
NA	TRBV29-1	NA	TRBJ2-1	TGCAGCGTTGAAGACTATGGGGGGAGGGGGTACAATGAGCAGTTCTTC	CSVEDYGGRGYNEQFF
TRBD1	TRBV6-1	NA	TRBJ2-7	TGTGCCAGTTACCCCGGACAGGATTCGAAATACGAGCAGTACTTC	CASYPGQDSKYEQYF
TRBD2	TRBV5-8	NA	TRBJ2-2	TGTGCCAGCAGCTTGGCCGTAGGCCTAGCGGCCGCCGGGGAGCTGTTTTTT	CASSLAVGLAAAGELFF
NA	TRBV4-2	once	TRBJ1-5	TGTGCCAGCAGCCAAGGCAGGGATAATCAGCCCCAGCATTTT	CASSQGRDNQPQHF
TRBD1	TRBV19	few	TRBJ1-1	TGTGCCAGTACCGTCCGACCGGGACAGGGTTTTGCGGCTTTCTTT	CASTVRPGQGFAAFF
NA	TRBV7-9	NA	TRBJ1-2	TGTGCCAGCAGCTTATCCGATGGCGGCGGCTACACCTTC	CASSLSDGGGYTF
NA	TRBV6-6	NA	TRBJ1-2	TGTGCCAGCAGTATGACAGAGCTTGGCTACACCTTC	CASSMTELGYTF
NA	TRBV19	NA	TRBJ1-5	TGTGCCAGTAGTATAGCCTGGGGCACGAGCAATCAGCCCCAGCATTTT	CASSIAWGTSNQPQHF
NA	TRBV28	NA	TRBJ2-7	TGTGCCAGCCGCCTTCCGGGAGTAATCTACGAGCAGTACTTC	CASRLPGVIYEQYF
NA	TRBV6-4	few	TRBJ1-2	TGTGCCAGCAGTGACTCGATAGGGGGTGAGTATGGCTACACCTTC	CASSDSIGGEYGYTF